One T cell receptor beta chain is described in this entry. The data were taken from a study of CD8 T cells in Susac syndrome. RNA was extracted with the RNeasy kit, and a quantity of about 0.45 to 1 ug was reverse transcribed using random hexamers. TCRdb ran MiXCR on the immunoSEQ multiplex PCR reads and lists one entry per CDR3 protein. The table shows 150,000 or so distinct CDR3 sequences, with 95% occurring only once. This CDR3 spans 16 amino acids. The V gene lost 1 base and the J gene lost 0 bases, with 7 bases spanning the gap. The chain couples TRBV12-3 or TRBV12-4 to TRBJ2-6, with D hard to call. Sequencing was carried out using CD4+ T cells from PBMCs. The TCR comes from a human donor with Susac syndrome. The CDR3 bases are TGTGCCAGCAGTTTAGGGTCGGGCTCTGGGGCCAACGTCCTGACTTTC. It specifies CASSLGSGSGANVLTF.